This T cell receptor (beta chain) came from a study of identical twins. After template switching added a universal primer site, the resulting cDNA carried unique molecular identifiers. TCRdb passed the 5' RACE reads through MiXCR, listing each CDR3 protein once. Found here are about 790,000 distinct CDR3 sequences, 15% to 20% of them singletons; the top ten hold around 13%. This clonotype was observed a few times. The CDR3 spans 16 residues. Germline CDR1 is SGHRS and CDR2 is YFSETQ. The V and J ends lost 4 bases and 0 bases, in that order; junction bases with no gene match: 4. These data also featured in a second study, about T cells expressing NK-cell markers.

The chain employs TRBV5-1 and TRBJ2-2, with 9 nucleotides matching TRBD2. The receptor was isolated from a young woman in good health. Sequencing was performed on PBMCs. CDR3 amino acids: CASSVVAGANTGELFF. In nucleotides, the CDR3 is TGCGCCAGCAGCGTAGTAGCGGGGGCGAACACCGGGGAGCTGTTTTTT. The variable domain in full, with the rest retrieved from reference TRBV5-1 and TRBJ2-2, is KAGVTQTPRYLIKTRGQQVTLSCSPISGHRSVSWYQQTPGQGLQFLFEYFSETQRNKGNFPGRFSGRQFSNSRSEMNVSTLELGDSALYLCASSVVAGANTGELFFGEGSRLTVL.